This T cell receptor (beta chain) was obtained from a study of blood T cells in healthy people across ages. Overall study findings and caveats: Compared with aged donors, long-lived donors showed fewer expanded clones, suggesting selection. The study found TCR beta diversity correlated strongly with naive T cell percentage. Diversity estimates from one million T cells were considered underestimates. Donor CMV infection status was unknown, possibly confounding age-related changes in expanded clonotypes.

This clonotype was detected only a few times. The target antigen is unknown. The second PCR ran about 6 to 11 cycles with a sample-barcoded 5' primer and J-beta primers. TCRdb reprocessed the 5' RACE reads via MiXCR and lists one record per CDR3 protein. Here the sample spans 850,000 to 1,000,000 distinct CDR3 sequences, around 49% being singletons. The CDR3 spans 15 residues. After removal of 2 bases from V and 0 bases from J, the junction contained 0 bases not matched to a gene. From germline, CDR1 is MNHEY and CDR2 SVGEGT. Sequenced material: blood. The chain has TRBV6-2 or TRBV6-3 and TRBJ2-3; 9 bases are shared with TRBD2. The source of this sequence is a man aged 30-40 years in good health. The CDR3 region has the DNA TGTGCCAGCAGTTACCTAGCGGGAAGCACAGATACGCAGTATTTT. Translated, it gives CASSYLAGSTDTQYF.